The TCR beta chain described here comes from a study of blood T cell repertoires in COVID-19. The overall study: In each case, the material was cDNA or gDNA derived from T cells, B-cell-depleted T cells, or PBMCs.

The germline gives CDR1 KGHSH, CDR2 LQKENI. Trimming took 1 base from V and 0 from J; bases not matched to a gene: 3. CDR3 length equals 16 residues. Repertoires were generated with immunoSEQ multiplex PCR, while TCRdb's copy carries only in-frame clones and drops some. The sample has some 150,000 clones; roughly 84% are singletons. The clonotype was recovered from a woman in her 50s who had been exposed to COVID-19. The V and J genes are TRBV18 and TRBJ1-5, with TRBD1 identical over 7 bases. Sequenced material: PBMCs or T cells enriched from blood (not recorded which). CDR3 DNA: TGTGCCAGCTCACCACTCGGACAGGCTAGCAATCAGCCCCAGCATTTT. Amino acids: CASSPLGQASNQPQHF.